Detailed here is one T cell receptor beta chain. The antigen remains unidentified. Clones were read by immunoSEQ multiplex PCR, and TCRdb kept only the in-frame ones, dropping some. Found here are just under 8,000 clones, 55% to 75% of them singletons; the top ten hold around 29%. These data belong to a study of chemoradiotherapy in HPV16-positive cancers. Study-level results: Functional assays defining HPV-specific T cells used only two HPV16-positive patients.

The CDR3 consists of 14 residues. The germline CDR1 and CDR2 sequences are SGHRS and YFSETQ. The sequence was obtained from a human donor with HPV-associated anogenital cancer. The chain joins TRBV5-1 to TRBJ2-5; D could derive from TRBD1 or TRBD2 (5 bases each). The assigned J gene may be wrong: the sequence end matches TRBJ2-7 better. Sampling was conducted from a patient who underwent chemoradiotherapy. Here the CDR3 DNA reads TGCGCCAGCAGCCCTGGGGACGCCGGCTACGAGCAGTACTTC. Amino acid sequence: CASSPGDAGYEQYF.